The 8 T cell receptor beta chains in this list originate from one sample, sequenced in a study of cytomegalovirus exposure and HLA in healthy donors. The PCR had 60 Vbeta and 13 Jbeta primers. Method: immunoSEQ multiplex PCR; TCRdb's copy keeps in-frame clones and lacks some. The data show 90,000 to 150,000 clones, with roughly three quarters seen just once and around 12% held by the top ten. Sequenced sample: PBMCs. The receptors were gathered from a woman in her forties in good health and CMV-seropositive.

The CDR3 is CASSEETGRTEAFF. The CDR3 DNA follows: TGTGCCAGCAGTGAAGAAACAGGGCGGACTGAAGCTTTCTTT. This chain links TRBV6-1 with TRBJ1-1, with D possibly being TRBD1 (6 bases). V shed 1 base and J shed 5 bases, with 11 bases lying between them. The germline gives CDR1 MNHNS, CDR2 SASEGT. The CDR3 has 14 amino acids.

The chain has TRBV5-1 and TRBJ1-1; the match to TRBD1 covers 8 bases. Trimming took 2 bases from V and 3 from J; bases not matched to a gene: 3. The CDR3 is made up of 14 amino acids. Germline V gives CDR1 SGHRS, CDR2 YFSETQ. The CDR3 DNA reads as TGCGCCAGCAGCTTTGCACAGGGGGACACTGAAGCTTTCTTT. Translated, it gives CASSFAQGDTEAFF.

This clone was seen a single time. This chain links TRBV7-9 with TRBJ1-1; 8 positions match TRBD1. This CDR3 is 13 amino acids long. The junction had 4 bases not matched to a gene; V was cut back by 1 base and J by 9 bases. The germline V gene has CDR1 SEHNR and CDR2 FQNEAQ (reference sequence). CDR3 sequence: CASSLGTGQKAFF. The CDR3 DNA follows: TGTGCCAGCAGCTTAGGGACAGGGCAGAAAGCTTTCTTT.

V and J are TRBV30 and TRBJ1-5; D is undetermined. This CDR3 is built from 15 residues. The V end lost 0 bases, the J end lost 7 bases, and 16 bases lay between the germline ends. Per the germline V gene, CDR1 is GTSNPN and CDR2 is SVGIG (reference sequence). CDR3 coding DNA: TGTGCCTGGAGTGTGGGAGGTCTAAGTAGGCAGCCCCAGCATTTT. Residues: CAWSVGGLSRQPQHF.

The chain joins TRBV5-1 to TRBJ1-2; no reliable D call. This CDR3 spans 14 amino acids. The V and J ends lost 4 bases and 4 bases respectively, with 14 bases between them. From germline, CDR1 is SGHRS and CDR2 YFSETQ. CDR3 protein: CASSPGAVSYGYTF. The DNA for the CDR3 is TGCGCCAGCAGCCCCGGAGCGGTCTCCTATGGCTACACCTTC.

V gene TRBV7-6 combines with J gene TRBJ2-1; TRBD2 agrees at 7 bases. V shed 4 bases and J 2 bases; nucleotides not matched to a gene: 2. This CDR3 is built from 14 residues. CDR1 is SGHVS and CDR2 is FNYEAQ in the germline V gene. The CDR3: CASSWGGPYNEQFF. CDR3 nucleotide sequence: TGTGCCAGCAGCTGGGGGGGACCCTACAATGAGCAGTTCTTC.

In this sample, this clone turned up once. CDR3 DNA: TGTGCCAGCAGACAACATAGCAATCAGCCCCAGCATTTT. Translating gives CASRQHSNQPQHF. J is TRBJ1-5 and V is TRBV6-5; D unresolved. Germline V gene lookup returns CDR1 MNHEY and CDR2 SVGAGI. Trimming pared 6 bases from V and 0 bases from J, leaving 6 bases between. The CDR3 extends over 13 amino acids.

This clone was recorded once. One junction end does not reproduce the germline sequence, and a read error may be involved. The chain links TRBV6-4 to TRBJ1-2; 7 nucleotides agree with TRBD1. The germline V gene has CDR1 MRHNA and CDR2 SNTAGT. CDR3 length: 13 residues. The DNA of the CDR3 is TGTGCCAGCAGTGACTCAGGGGGCACTGGACTGGCCTTC. As protein: CASSDSGGTGLAF.